This T cell receptor (beta chain) came from a study of blood T cells in healthy people across ages. Next came a second PCR, run for about 7 to 12 cycles, which used a sample-barcoded 5' primer along with a J-beta primer mix. Each CDR3 protein gets one entry after TCRdb re-called the 5' RACE reads with MiXCR. The sample has almost 550,000 distinct CDR3 sequences; 24% are singletons. V lost 4 bases and J lost 7, with 25 bases in between. The CDR3 loop spans 18 amino acids. Germline V gene data show CDR1 as SEHNR and CDR2 as FQNEAQ (reference sequence). Study results and caveats: Donor CMV infection status was unknown, possibly confounding age-related changes in expanded clonotypes.

Details on this clonotype: Its specificity is not known.

These data also formed part of another study, on T cells of mothers and their children.

The chain joins TRBV7-9 to TRBJ1-4; tentatively, D is TRBD1 (5 bases). The sequence was obtained from a boy under 18 in good health. Sequencing was done on a sample of blood. The CDR3 protein is CASSSWTGAVRVPEKLFF. DNA of the CDR3: TGTGCCAGCAGCTCCTGGACCGGGGCGGTTAGAGTACCTGAAAAACTGTTTTTT. The full variable domain, completed using reference TRBV7-9 and TRBJ1-4, is DTGVSQNPRHKITKRGQNVTFRCDPISEHNRLYWYRQTLGQGPEFLTYFQNEAQLEKSRLLSDRFSAERPKGSFSTLEIQRTEQGDSAMYLCASSSWTGAVRVPEKLFFGSGTQLSVL.